This T cell receptor (beta chain) appears in the sequencing data of a study of cytomegalovirus exposure and HLA in healthy donors. Study outcomes and limitations: Using a false discovery rate of 0.05, a later analysis showed that approximately 17,000 TCR beta sequences were associated with HLA alleles.

A multiplex PCR was run with 60 Vbeta primers and 13 Jbeta primers. Using immunoSEQ multiplex PCR, the repertoire was profiled, and TCRdb retains in-frame clones only, with some absent. The top ten clones hold roughly 2.1% of a sample with some 190,000 clones, 60% to 80% of them seen once. As concerns this clone: Its antigen is currently unknown.

The TCR comes from a woman aged 25-40 years in good health and CMV-seropositive. Sequencing was done on a sample of PBMCs.

The CDR3 coding sequence is TGTGCCAGCAAGACTGGGGTCGGGATTAGGAATGAGCAGTTCTTC. It encodes CASKTGVGIRNEQFF. V usage is TRBV6-5 and J usage is TRBJ2-1; TRBD2 is a possible D gene (5 bases). Trimming left V 7 bases short and J 7 bases short, with 20 bases between. CDR3 length equals 15 residues. Germline V gene lookup returns CDR1 MNHEY and CDR2 SVGAGI.